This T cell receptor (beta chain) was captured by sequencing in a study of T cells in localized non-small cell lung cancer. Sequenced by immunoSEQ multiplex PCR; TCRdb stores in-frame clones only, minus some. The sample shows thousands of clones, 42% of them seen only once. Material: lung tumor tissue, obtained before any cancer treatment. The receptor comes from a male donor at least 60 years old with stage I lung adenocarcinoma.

The CDR3 is CASSDQGSGELFF. DNA for the CDR3: TGTGCCAGCAGCGATCAGGGATCCGGGGAGCTGTTTTTT. The chain employs TRBV9 and TRBJ2-2, with D possibly TRBD1 on 5 matching bases. Germline V gene data show CDR1 as SGDLS and CDR2 as YYNGEE. The CDR3 sequence is 13 residues long. V dropped 3 bases and J dropped 6 bases, with 9 bases sitting between them.